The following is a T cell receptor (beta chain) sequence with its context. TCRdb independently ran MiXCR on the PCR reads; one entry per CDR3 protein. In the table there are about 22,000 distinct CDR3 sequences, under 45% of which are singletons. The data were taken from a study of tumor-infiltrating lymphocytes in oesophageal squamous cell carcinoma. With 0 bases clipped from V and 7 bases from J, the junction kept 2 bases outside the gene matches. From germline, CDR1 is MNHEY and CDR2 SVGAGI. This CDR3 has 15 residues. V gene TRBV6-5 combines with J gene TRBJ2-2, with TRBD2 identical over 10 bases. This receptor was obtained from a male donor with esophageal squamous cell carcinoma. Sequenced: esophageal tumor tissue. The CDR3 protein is CASSYSGLAHGELFF. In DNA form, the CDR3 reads TGTGCCAGCAGTTACTCGGGACTAGCGCACGGGGAGCTGTTTTTT.